The T cell receptor beta chain described here comes from a study of early stage breast cancer tumors. Study-level information: Each sample averaged about 9.4-fold read coverage.

Assay used: immunoSEQ multiplex PCR; TCRdb lists only in-frame clones, some missing. The sample includes about 25,000 clones, about two thirds of them seen just once. On this clone: Its antigen remains unidentified.

The CDR3 has 16 amino acids. Germline V lookup: CDR1 MNHNS, CDR2 SASEGT. The V end was cut by 1 base, the J end by 0 bases, with 10 bases between. General observations from the study: Commonly generated sequences made up most enriched TCRB sequences shared between patients.

The TCR comes from a person aged 60 to 70 with breast cancer. The sample taken for sequencing was breast tumor tissue. The rearrangement joins TRBV6-1 to TRBJ1-3; D not resolved. Here the CDR3 reads CASSEVLARSGNTIYF. CDR3 bases: TGTGCCAGCAGTGAAGTTCTGGCCCGCTCTGGAAACACCATATATTTT.